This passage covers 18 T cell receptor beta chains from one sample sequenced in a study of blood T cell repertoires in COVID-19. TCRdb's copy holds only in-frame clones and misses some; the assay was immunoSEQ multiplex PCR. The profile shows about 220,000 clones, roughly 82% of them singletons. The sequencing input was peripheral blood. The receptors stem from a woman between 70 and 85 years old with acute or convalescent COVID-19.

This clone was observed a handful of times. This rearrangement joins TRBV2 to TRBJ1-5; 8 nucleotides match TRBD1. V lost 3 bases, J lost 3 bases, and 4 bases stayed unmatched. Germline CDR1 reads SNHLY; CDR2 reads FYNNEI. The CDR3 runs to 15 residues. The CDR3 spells CASSDYRGDNQPQHF. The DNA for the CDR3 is TGTGCCAGCAGTGACTACAGGGGGGACAATCAGCCCCAGCATTTT.

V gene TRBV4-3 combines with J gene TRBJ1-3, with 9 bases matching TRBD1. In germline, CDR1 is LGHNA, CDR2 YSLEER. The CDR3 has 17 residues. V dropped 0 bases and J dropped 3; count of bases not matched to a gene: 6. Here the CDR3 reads CASSQEARQGGGNTIYF. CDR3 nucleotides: TGCGCCAGCAGCCAAGAAGCCCGACAGGGGGGTGGAAACACCATATATTTT.

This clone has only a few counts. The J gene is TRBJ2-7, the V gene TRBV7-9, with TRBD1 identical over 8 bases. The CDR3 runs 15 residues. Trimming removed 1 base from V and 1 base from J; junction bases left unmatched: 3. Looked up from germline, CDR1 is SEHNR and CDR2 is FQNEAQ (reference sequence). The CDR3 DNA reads TGTGCCAGCAGCTTAGGGACAGGGAATTCCTACGAGCAGTACTTC. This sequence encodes CASSLGTGNSYEQYF.

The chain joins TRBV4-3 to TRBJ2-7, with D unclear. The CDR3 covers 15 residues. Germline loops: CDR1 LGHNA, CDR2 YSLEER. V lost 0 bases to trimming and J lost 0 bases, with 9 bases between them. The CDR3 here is CASSQDLGLSYEQYF. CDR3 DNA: TGCGCCAGCAGCCAAGATTTGGGCCTCTCCTACGAGCAGTACTTC.

CDR3 DNA: TGCGCCAGCAGCTTGACAGGGGAGTATGGCTACACCTTC. Encoded protein: CASSLTGEYGYTF. This chain connects TRBV5-1 to TRBJ1-2, with 7 bases fitting TRBD1. CDR1 and CDR2 from the germline V gene are SGHRS and YFSETQ. This CDR3 region has 13 residues. Trimming removed 1 base from V and 5 bases from J; junction bases left unmatched: 2.

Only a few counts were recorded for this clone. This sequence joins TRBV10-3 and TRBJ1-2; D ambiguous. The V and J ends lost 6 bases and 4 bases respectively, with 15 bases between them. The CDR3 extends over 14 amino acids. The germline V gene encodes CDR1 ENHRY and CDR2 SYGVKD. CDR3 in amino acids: CAISIAPSVYGYTF. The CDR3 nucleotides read TGTGCCATCAGCATAGCCCCGTCAGTCTATGGCTACACCTTC.

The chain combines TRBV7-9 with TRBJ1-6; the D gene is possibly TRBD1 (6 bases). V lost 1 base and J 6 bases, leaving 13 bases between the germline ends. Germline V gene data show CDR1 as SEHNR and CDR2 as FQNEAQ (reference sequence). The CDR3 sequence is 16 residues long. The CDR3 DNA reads TGTGCCAGCAGCTTAGTCGGCAGGGGTATTAATTCACCCCTCCACTTT. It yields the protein CASSLVGRGINSPLHF.

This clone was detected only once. The CDR3 DNA reads as TGCGCCAGCAGCTCACGGGCCGGGACAGCCGGGGAAGCTTTCTTT. Translating gives CASSSRAGTAGEAFF. The chain combines TRBV5-1 with TRBJ1-1; 7 nucleotides match TRBD1. CDR1 is SGHRS, CDR2 YFSETQ, per germline. The CDR3 runs 15 residues. Trimming cost V 3 bases and J 8 bases; bases outside gene matches: 13.

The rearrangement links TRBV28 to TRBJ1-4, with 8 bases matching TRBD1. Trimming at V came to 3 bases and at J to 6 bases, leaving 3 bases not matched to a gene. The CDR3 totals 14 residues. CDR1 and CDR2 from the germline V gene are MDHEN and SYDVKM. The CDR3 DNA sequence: TGTGCCAGCAGTTTTGCAGGGGGCGATGAAAAACTGTTTTTT. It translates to CASSFAGGDEKLFF.

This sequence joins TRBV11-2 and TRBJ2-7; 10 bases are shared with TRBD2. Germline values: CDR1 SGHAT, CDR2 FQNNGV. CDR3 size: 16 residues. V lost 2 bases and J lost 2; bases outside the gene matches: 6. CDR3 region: CASSLLAGARTYEQYF. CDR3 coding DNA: TGTGCCAGCAGCTTACTAGCGGGGGCTCGAACCTACGAGCAGTACTTC.

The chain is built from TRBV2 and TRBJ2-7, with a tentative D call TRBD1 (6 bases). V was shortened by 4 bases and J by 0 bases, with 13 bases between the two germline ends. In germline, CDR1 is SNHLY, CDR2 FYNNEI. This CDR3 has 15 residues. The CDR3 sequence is CASSVDRITSYEQYF. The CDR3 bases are TGTGCCAGCAGTGTCGACAGGATAACCTCCTACGAGCAGTACTTC.

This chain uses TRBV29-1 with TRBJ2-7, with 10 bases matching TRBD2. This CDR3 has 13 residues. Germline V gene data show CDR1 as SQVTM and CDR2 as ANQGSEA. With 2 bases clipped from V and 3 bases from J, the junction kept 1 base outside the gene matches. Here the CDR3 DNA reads TGCAGCGTTGAATCTAGCGGGGGCTACGAGCAGTACTTC. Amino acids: CSVESSGGYEQYF.

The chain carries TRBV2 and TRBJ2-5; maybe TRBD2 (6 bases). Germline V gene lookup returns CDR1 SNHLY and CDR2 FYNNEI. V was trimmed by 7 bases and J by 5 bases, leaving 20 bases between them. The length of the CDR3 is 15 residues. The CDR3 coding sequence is TGTGCCAGCAAGCGCCTGCGCGTAGGGAGGGAGACCCAGTACTTC. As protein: CASKRLRVGRETQYF. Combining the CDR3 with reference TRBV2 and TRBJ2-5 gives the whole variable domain EPEVTQTPSHQVTQMGQEVILRCVPISNHLYFYWYRQILGQKVEFLVSFYNNEISEKSEIFDDQFSVERPDGSNFTLKIRSTKLEDSAMYFCASKRLRVGRETQYFGPGTRLLVL.

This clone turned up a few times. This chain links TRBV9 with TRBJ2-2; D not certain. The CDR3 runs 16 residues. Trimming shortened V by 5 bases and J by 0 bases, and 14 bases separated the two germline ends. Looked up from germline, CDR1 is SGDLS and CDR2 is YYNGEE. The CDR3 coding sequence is TGTGCCAGCAGTCCTAGAATCTTAACGAACACCGGGGAGCTGTTTTTT. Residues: CASSPRILTNTGELFF.

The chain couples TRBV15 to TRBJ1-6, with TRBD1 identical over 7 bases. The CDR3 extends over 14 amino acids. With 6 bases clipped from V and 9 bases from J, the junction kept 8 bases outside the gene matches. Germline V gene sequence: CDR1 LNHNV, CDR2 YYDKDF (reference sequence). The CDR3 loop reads CATRGEGAFSPLHF. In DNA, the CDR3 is TGTGCCACCAGGGGAGAGGGGGCATTTTCACCCCTCCACTTT.

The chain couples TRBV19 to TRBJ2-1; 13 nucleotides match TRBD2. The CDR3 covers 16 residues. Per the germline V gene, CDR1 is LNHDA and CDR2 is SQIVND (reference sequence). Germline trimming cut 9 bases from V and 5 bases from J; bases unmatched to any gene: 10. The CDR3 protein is CASASGLAGSDNEQFF. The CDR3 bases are TGTGCCAGCGCATCGGGACTAGCGGGGAGCGACAATGAGCAGTTCTTC.

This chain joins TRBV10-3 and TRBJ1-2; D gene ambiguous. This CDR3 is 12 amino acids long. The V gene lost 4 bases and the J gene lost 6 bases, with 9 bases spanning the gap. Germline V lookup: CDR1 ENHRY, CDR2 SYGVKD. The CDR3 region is CAISVGQDGYTF. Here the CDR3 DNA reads TGTGCCATCAGTGTAGGCCAGGATGGCTACACCTTC.

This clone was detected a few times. The CDR3 DNA follows: TGTGCCAGCAGCCAATTAAGGATAACTAGTCTCGAGCAGTACTTC. Residues: CASSQLRITSLEQYF. The chain uses TRBV21-1 and TRBJ2-7; the table's D gene call, TRBD2, was not cross checked with the DNA. TRBV21-1 is flagged as a pseudogene. The CDR3 contains 15 residues.